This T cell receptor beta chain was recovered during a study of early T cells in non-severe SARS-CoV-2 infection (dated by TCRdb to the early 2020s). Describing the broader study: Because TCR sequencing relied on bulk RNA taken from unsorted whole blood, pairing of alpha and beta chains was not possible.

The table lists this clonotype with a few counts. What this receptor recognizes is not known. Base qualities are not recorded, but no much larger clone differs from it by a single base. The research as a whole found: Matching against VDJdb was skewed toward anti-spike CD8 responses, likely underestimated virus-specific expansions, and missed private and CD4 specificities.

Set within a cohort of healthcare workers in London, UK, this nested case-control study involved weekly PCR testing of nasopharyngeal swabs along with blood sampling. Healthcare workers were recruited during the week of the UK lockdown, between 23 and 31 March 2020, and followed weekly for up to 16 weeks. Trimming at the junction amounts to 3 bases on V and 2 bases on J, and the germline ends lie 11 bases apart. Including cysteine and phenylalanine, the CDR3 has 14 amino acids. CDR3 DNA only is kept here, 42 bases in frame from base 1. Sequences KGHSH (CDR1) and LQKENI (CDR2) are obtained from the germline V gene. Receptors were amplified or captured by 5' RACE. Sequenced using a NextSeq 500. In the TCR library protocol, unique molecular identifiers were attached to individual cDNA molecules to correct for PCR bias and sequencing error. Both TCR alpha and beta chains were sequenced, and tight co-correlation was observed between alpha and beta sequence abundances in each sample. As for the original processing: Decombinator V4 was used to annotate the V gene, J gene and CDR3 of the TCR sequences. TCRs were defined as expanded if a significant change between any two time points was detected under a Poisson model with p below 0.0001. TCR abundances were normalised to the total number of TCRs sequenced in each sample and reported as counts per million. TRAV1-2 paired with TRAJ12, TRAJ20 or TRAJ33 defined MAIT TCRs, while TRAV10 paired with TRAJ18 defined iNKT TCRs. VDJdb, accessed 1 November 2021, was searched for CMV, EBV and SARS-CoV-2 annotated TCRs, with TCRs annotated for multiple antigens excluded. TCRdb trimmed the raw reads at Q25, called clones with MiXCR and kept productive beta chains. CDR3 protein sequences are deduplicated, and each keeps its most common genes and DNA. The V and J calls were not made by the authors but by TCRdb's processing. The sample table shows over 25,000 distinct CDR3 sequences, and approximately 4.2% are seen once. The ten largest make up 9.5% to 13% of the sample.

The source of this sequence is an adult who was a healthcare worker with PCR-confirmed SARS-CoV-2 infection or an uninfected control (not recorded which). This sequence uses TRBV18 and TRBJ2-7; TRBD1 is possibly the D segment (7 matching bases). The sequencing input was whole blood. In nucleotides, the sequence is TGTGCCAGCTCACCTGCGGGACAGCCCTACGAGCAGTACTTC. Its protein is CASSPAGQPYEQYF. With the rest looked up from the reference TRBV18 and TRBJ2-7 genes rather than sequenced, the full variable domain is NAGVMQNPRHLVRRRGQEARLRCSPMKGHSHVYWYRQLPEEGLKFMVYLQKENIIDESGMPKERFSAEFPKEGPSILRIQQVVRGDSAAYFCASSPAGQPYEQYFGPGTRLTVT.